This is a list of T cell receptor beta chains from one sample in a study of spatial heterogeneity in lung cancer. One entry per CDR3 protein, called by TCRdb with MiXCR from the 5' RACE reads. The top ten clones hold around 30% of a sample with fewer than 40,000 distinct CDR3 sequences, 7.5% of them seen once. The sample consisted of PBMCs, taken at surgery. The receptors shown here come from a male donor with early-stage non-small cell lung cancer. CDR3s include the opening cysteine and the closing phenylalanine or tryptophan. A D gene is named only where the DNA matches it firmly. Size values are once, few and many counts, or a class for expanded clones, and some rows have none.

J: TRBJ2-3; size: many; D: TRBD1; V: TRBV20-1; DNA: TGCAGTGCTCCCGGGACAGGGAATGTGGATACGCAGTATTTT; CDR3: CSAPGTGNVDTQYF
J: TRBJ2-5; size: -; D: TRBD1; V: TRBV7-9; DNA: TGTGCCAGCAGTCATACCGGGACAGGAGAAGAGACCCAGTACTTC; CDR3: CASSHTGTGEETQYF
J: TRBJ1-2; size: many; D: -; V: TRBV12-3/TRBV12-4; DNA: TGTGCCAGCAGTTTAGCAGGGCAGGATCTGGATGGCTACACCTTC; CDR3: CASSLAGQDLDGYTF
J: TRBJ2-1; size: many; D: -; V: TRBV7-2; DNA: TGTGCCAGCAGCTCCCCCAGCGGGTCTAACAATGAGCAGTTCTTC; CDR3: CASSSPSGSNNEQFF
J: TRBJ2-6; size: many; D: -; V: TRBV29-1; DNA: TGCAGCGTTGAAGGGGGAGCTGGGGCCAACGTCCTGACTTTC; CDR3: CSVEGGAGANVLTF
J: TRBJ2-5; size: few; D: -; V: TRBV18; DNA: TGTGCCAGCTCACCAACCTCAACAACCCAAGAGACCCAGTACTTC; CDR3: CASSPTSTTQETQYF
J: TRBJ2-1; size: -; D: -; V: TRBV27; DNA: TGTGCCAGCAGTTTAGTCGGGAGCATGAGGAATGAGCAGTTCTTC; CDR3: CASSLVGSMRNEQFF
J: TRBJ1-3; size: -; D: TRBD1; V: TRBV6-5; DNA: TGTGCCAGCAGCGGGACAGGGTACGGAAACACCATATATTTT; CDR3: CASSGTGYGNTIYF
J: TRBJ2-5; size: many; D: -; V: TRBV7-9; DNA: TGTGCCAGCAGCTTAGACAGGATTGAGACCCAGTACTTC; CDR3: CASSLDRIETQYF
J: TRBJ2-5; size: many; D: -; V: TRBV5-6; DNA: TGTGCCAGCAGACTACAGGGTGGGGAGACCCAGTACTTC; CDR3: CASRLQGGETQYF
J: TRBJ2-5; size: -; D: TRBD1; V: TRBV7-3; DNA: TGTGCCAGCAGCTCACAGGGGGGAAGAAACCAAGAGACCCAGTACTTC; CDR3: CASSSQGGRNQETQYF
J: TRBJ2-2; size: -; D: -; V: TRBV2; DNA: TGTGCCAGCAGTGGGACTACGAACACCGGGGAGCTGTTTTTT; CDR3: CASSGTTNTGELFF
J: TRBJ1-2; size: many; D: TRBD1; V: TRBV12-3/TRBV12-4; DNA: TGTGCCAGCAGCCACACTACGACAGGGCTCTATGGCTACACCTTC; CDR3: CASSHTTTGLYGYTF
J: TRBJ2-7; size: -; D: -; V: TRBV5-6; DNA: TGTGCCAGCAGCAGGACACGCGCCAACGAGCAGTACTTC; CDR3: CASSRTRANEQYF
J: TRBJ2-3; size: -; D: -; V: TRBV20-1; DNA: TGCAGTGCTAGAGGCGGCGGGGTCCATACGCAGTATTTT; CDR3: CSARGGGVHTQYF
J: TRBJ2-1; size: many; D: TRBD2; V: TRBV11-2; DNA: TGTGCCAGCAGCCAATATCAGCGGGGGACTAACAATGAGCAGTTCTTC; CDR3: CASSQYQRGTNNEQFF
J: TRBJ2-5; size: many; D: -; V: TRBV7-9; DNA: TGTGCCAGCAGAAGCGGGTTGGAGACCCAGTACTTC; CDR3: CASRSGLETQYF
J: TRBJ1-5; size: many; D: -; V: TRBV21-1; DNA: TGTGCCAGCAGCAAAACGTCACTAGTCCTGAATCAGCCCCAGCATTTT; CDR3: CASSKTSLVLNQPQHF
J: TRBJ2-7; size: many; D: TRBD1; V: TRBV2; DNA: TGTGCCAGCAGCGCCAACAGGGGATTCTCCTACGAGCAGTACTTC; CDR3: CASSANRGFSYEQYF
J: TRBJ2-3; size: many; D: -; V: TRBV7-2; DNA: TGTGCCAGCAGGGAGAGTAGGACAGATACGCAGTATTTT; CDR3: CASRESRTDTQYF
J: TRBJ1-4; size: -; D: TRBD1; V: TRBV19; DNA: TGTGCCAGTAGTGAGGGACAGGCAACTAATGAAACACTGTTTTTT; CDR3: CASSEGQATNETLFF
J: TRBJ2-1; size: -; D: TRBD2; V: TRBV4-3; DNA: TGCGCCAGCAGCCAAGATGCTTGGGGACTAGCGGCTTACAATGAGCAGTTCTTC; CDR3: CASSQDAWGLAAYNEQFF
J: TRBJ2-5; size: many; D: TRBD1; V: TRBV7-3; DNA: TGTGCCAGCAGCCTGGTCTCCGGGACAGTCCAAGAGACCCAGTACTTC; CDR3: CASSLVSGTVQETQYF
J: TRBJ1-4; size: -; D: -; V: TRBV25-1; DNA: TGTGCCAGCAGTGTTATGGGGAGCCATAATGAAAAACTGTTTTTT; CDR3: CASSVMGSHNEKLFF
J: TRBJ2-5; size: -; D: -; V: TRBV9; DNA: TGTGCCAGCAGCGTAGCCTCCCAAGAGACCCAGTACTTC; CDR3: CASSVASQETQYF
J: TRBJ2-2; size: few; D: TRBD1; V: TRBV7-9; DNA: TGTGCCAGCAGGCTGGACAGGGTTTATAGCACCGGGGAGCTGTTTTTT; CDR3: CASRLDRVYSTGELFF
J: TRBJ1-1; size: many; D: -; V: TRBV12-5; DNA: TGTGCTAGTGGTTTGGAGGTCACCTACACTGAAGCTTTCTTT; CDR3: CASGLEVTYTEAFF
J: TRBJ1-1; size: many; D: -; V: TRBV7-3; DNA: TGTGCCAGCAGCTTCCTTCTAACAGGGCTTGAAGCTTTCTTT; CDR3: CASSFLLTGLEAFF
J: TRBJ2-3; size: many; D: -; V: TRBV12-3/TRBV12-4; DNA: TGTGCCAGCAGGTTCACAGATACGCAGTATTTT; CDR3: CASRFTDTQYF